The 32 T cell receptor beta chains below were found in one sample sequenced in a study of T cell changes during pregnancy in multiple sclerosis. Here immunoSEQ multiplex PCR was the method, and the copy in TCRdb shows in-frame clones only, minus some. The repertoire has 40,000 to 55,000 clones, roughly 92% of them found once; the top ten carry 1% to 1.5%. Source material: peripheral blood. The receptor source for this set is a female donor with multiple sclerosis, enrolled in a pregnancy study.

The V gene is TRBV4-1, the J gene TRBJ2-7; 7 bases fit TRBD1. Per germline, CDR1 MGHRA and CDR2 YSYEKL. The CDR3 extends over 19 amino acids. Trimming took 4 bases from V and 5 from J; bases not matched to a gene: 23. The CDR3, as DNA: TGCGCCAGCAGCCGCGTGTTCCTTCCGGGACAGCCCCCGCCCAACGAGCAGTACTTC. Its translation is CASSRVFLPGQPPPNEQYF.

The rearrangement joins TRBV9 to TRBJ2-7, with a possible D match to TRBD1 (7 bases). Germline V gene data show CDR1 as SGDLS and CDR2 as YYNGEE. The CDR3 covers 14 residues. Trimming took off 0 bases at V and 5 bases at J, with 12 bases between the two ends. This CDR3 reads CASSVGQGEDEQYF. CDR3 nucleotide sequence: TGTGCCAGCAGCGTAGGTCAGGGGGAGGACGAGCAGTACTTC.

This clone was recorded once. V gene TRBV6-5 combines with J gene TRBJ1-2, with TRBD1 as a possible D gene (6 bases). Per the germline V gene, CDR1 is MNHEY and CDR2 is SVGAGI. The V end lost 0 bases, the J end lost 5 bases, and 13 bases lay between the germline ends. The CDR3 runs 15 residues. This CDR3 reads CASSYSTPGEYGYTF. CDR3 DNA sequence: TGTGCCAGCAGTTACTCGACGCCAGGGGAGTATGGCTACACCTTC.

This sequence joins TRBV7-8 and TRBJ2-7; 9 bases are a match to TRBD1. This CDR3 has 13 residues. With 5 bases clipped from V and 6 bases from J, the junction kept 5 bases outside the gene matches. Germline V gene lookup returns CDR1 SGHVS and CDR2 FQNEAQ. CDR3 sequence: CASSLRDRAEQYF. The DNA of the CDR3 is TGTGCCAGCAGCCTAAGGGACAGGGCCGAGCAGTACTTC.

The rearrangement joins TRBV10-3 to TRBJ1-4, with D perhaps matching TRBD1 (6 bases). The CDR3 spans 15 residues. Germline values: CDR1 ENHRY, CDR2 SYGVKD. Deletions cut 3 bases from V and 4 bases from J, with 12 bases between. CDR3 region: CAISEGQRYNEKLFF. In DNA form, the CDR3 reads TGTGCCATCAGTGAAGGACAGCGCTATAATGAAAAACTGTTTTTT.

This chain uses TRBV4-1 with TRBJ2-2; no definite D call. V was trimmed by 0 bases and J by 5 bases, leaving 7 bases between them. Germline loops: CDR1 MGHRA, CDR2 YSYEKL. The CDR3 loop spans 14 amino acids. The CDR3 is CASSQERVTGELFF. As DNA, the CDR3 is TGCGCCAGCAGCCAAGAAAGGGTAACCGGGGAGCTGTTTTTT.

This rearrangement joins TRBV19 to TRBJ2-7, with 7 bases identical to TRBD1. V trimming: 5 bases; J trimming: 2 bases; junction bases outside the gene matches: 6. CDR3 length: 14 residues. CDR1 and CDR2 from the germline V gene are LNHDA and SQIVND (reference sequence). The CDR3 protein is CASSHRDRTYEQYF. Written as DNA, the CDR3 is TGTGCCAGTAGTCACCGGGACAGAACCTACGAGCAGTACTTC.

The chain couples TRBV6-5 to TRBJ2-7; the D gene could be TRBD1 or TRBD2 (5 bases each). Germline V gene sequence: CDR1 MNHEY, CDR2 SVGAGI. CDR3 length: 11 amino acids. The V end lost 2 bases, the J end lost 6 bases, and 5 bases lay between the germline ends. This chain's CDR3 is CASSYGGEQYF. CDR3 nucleotides: TGTGCCAGCAGTTACGGGGGCGAGCAGTACTTC.

This clone was detected only a few times. This chain connects TRBV4-3 to TRBJ2-2, with D uncertain. The CDR3 is made up of 16 amino acids. The germline V gene encodes CDR1 LGHNA and CDR2 YSLEER. Deletions cut 0 bases from V and 0 bases from J, with 8 bases between. This CDR3 reads CASSQEGFANTGELFF. CDR3 DNA: TGCGCCAGCAGCCAAGAAGGGTTCGCGAACACCGGGGAGCTGTTTTTT.

The chain couples TRBV12-1 to TRBJ2-4; TRBD2 reflects the table's D call only, with no check against the DNA. TRBV12-1 is annotated as a pseudogene. The CDR3 has 16 residues. The CDR3 nucleotides are TGTGCCAGCAGCTTTGTTCCCGGAGGGGCCAAAAACATTCAGTACTTC. This translates into CASSFVPGGAKNIQYF.

The chain is built from TRBV7-2 and TRBJ1-5; maybe TRBD1 (6 bases). Germline CDR1 reads SGHTA; CDR2 reads FQGNSA. The CDR3 is 16 residues long. V lost 3 bases and J lost 7, with 19 bases in between. The CDR3 protein is CASSLVGRGAEQPQHF. CDR3 in DNA: TGTGCCAGCAGCTTGGTGGGCCGGGGGGCCGAACAGCCCCAGCATTTT.

The chain combines TRBV29-1 with TRBJ1-4; 8 positions agree with TRBD1. V lost 4 bases to trimming and J lost 8 bases; unmatched junction nucleotides: 6. Germline CDR1 SQVTM, CDR2 ANQGSEA. The CDR3 contains 13 residues. The CDR3 nucleotides are TGCAGCGTTGCGGACAGGGCGGAGGAAAAACTGTTTTTT. Residues: CSVADRAEEKLFF.

This clone was detected only a few times. V usage is TRBV10-1 and J usage is TRBJ2-5, with D unclear. The CDR3 totals 12 residues. With 3 bases removed from V and 4 bases from J, the gap between germline ends came to 6 bases. Germline assignment: CDR1 WNHNN and CDR2 SYGVQD (reference sequence). The CDR3, as DNA: TGCGCCAGCAGTGACAGTCTAGAGACCCAGTACTTC. Encoded protein: CASSDSLETQYF.

The rearrangement joins TRBV30 to TRBJ1-1; TRBD1 matches 9 bases. The CDR3 sequence is 13 residues long. From germline, CDR1 is GTSNPN and CDR2 SVGIG (reference sequence). J lost 4 bases, V lost 1 base, and 1 base had no gene match. DNA for the CDR3: TGTGCCTGGAGTGGACAGGGGGGCACTGAAGCTTTCTTT. Amino acids: CAWSGQGGTEAFF.

The chain has TRBV5-1 and TRBJ1-1, with 9 nucleotides matching TRBD1. The V segment lost 4 bases and the J segment 5 bases; nucleotides outside the gene matches: 9. The CDR3 runs 15 residues. The germline gives CDR1 SGHRS, CDR2 YFSETQ. CDR3 sequence: CASSHSGQGFTEAFF. CDR3 in DNA: TGCGCCAGCAGCCATTCGGGACAGGGTTTTACTGAAGCTTTCTTT.

The chain employs TRBV5-4 and TRBJ2-2; D is undetermined. Germline assignment: CDR1 SGHNT and CDR2 YYREEE (reference sequence). V was pared by 5 bases and J by 5 bases, with 10 bases between. The CDR3 length is 13 residues. CDR3 amino acids: CASSPTLTGELFF. The CDR3 DNA reads as TGTGCCAGCAGTCCCACTTTAACCGGGGAGCTGTTTTTT.

This clone was detected once. The chain has TRBV5-4 and TRBJ2-3, with D possibly matching TRBD2 (5 bases). Trimming took 0 bases from V and 3 from J, leaving 11 bases between them. Germline CDR1 is SGHNT and CDR2 is YYREEE (reference sequence). The CDR3 loop spans 15 amino acids. CDR3 sequence reads: CASSLDLSGTDTQYF. For the CDR3, the DNA is TGTGCCAGCAGCTTGGACCTCTCGGGAACAGATACGCAGTATTTT.

The chain recombines TRBV5-1 with TRBJ2-2, with D uncertain. V lost 5 bases to trimming and J lost 7 bases, with 12 bases between them. This CDR3 is built from 13 residues. Germline CDR1 and CDR2: SGHRS and YFSETQ. For the CDR3, the DNA is TGCGCCAGCAGTTTTCGCGTGGACGGGGAGCTGTTTTTT. As protein: CASSFRVDGELFF.

V is TRBV30 and J is TRBJ1-4; D ambiguous. In germline, CDR1 is GTSNPN, CDR2 SVGIG (reference sequence). There are 11 residues in the CDR3. The CDR3 DNA follows: TGTGCTTCGAAAAGGGAGGAAAAACTGTTTTTT. It is translated as CASKREEKLFF. The complete variable domain, with remaining parts taken from reference TRBV30 and TRBJ1-4, reads SQTIHQWPATLVQPVGSPLSLECTVEGTSNPNLYWYRQAAGRGLQLLFYSVGIGQISSEVPQNLSASRPQDRQFILSSKKLLLSDSGFYLCASKREEKLFFGSGTQLSVL.

DNA for the CDR3: TGTGCCAGCAGTTACTCGGGAACAGGGACCGGCTACACCTTC. This gives the protein CASSYSGTGTGYTF. This chain links TRBV6-5 with TRBJ1-2; D is possibly TRBD1 (6 bases). V was clipped by 0 bases and J by 8 bases, with 13 bases between them. Germline V lookup: CDR1 MNHEY, CDR2 SVGAGI. The CDR3 is 14 residues long.

J is TRBJ2-1 and V is TRBV5-6; 11 bases align to TRBD2. CDR1 is SGHDT and CDR2 is YYEEEE in the germline V gene. The V and J ends lost 4 bases and 5 bases, in that order; junction bases with no gene match: 8. This CDR3 region has 16 residues. CDR3 nucleotide sequence: TGTGCCAGCAGCCCACTCGGGACTAGCGGCCACAATGAGCAGTTCTTC. Protein: CASSPLGTSGHNEQFF.

This chain connects TRBV11-2 to TRBJ2-5; D not resolved. V dropped 5 bases and J dropped 5 bases, with 12 bases sitting between them. This CDR3 spans 13 amino acids. Germline CDR1 and CDR2: SGHAT and FQNNGV. The CDR3 DNA is TGTGCCAGCAGCCCCGGCCGGTGGGAGACCCAGTACTTC. Its translation: CASSPGRWETQYF.

The chain employs TRBV5-4 and TRBJ2-1; D perhaps matches TRBD1 (5 bases). Trimming removed 2 bases from V and 8 bases from J, with 11 bases in between. Germline V gives CDR1 SGHNT, CDR2 YYREEE (reference sequence). This CDR3 spans 13 amino acids. CDR3 sequence (DNA): TGTGCCAGCAGCTTTGCATTAGGGGATGAGCAGTTCTTC. Translating it yields CASSFALGDEQFF.

This chain connects TRBV6-4 to TRBJ1-1; tentatively, D is TRBD1 (6 bases). In germline, CDR1 is MRHNA, CDR2 SNTAGT. V was cut by 2 bases and J by 5 bases, with 9 bases left in between. The CDR3 has 13 residues. This chain's CDR3 is CASSDHDRTEAFF. CDR3 DNA sequence: TGTGCCAGCAGTGACCACGACAGGACTGAAGCTTTCTTT.

The rearrangement uses TRBV5-5 and TRBJ2-7; D remains unclear. The CDR3 sequence is 13 residues long. The V end was cut by 4 bases, the J end by 2 bases, with 10 bases between. Germline loops: CDR1 SGHKS, CDR2 YYEKEE (reference sequence). DNA for the CDR3: TGTGCCAGCAGCCCGGACGGTGCCTACGAGCAGTACTTC. It yields the protein CASSPDGAYEQYF.

Written as DNA, the CDR3 is TGTGCCAGCTCACCAATCGGGACAGAGAACACTGAAGCTTTCTTT. Translation gives CASSPIGTENTEAFF. The gene calls are TRBV18 and TRBJ1-1, with 7 bases that match TRBD1. The ends lost 2 bases at V and 1 base at J; junction bases unmatched: 4. The germline V gene encodes CDR1 KGHSH and CDR2 LQKENI. The CDR3 runs to 15 residues.

The chain combines TRBV28 with TRBJ2-7; D possibly matches TRBD1 or TRBD2 (6 bases each). This CDR3 comprises 16 residues. The germline V and J ends were trimmed by 5 bases and 0 bases, with 17 bases remaining between them. Germline CDR1 and CDR2: MDHEN and SYDVKM. DNA for the CDR3: TGTGCCAGCAGTATATTAAGGGGGGTTAGCTCCTACGAGCAGTACTTC. The encoded protein is CASSILRGVSSYEQYF.

The chain couples TRBV27 to TRBJ2-1; TRBD2 is a possible D gene (6 bases). Trimming left V 1 base short and J 8 bases short, with 12 bases between. The CDR3 runs to 14 residues. Germline CDR1 reads MNHEY; CDR2 reads SMNVEV (reference sequence). CDR3 in DNA: TGTGCCAGCAGTTTATGGGAGGACGGGCATGAGCAGTTCTTC. This codes for CASSLWEDGHEQFF.

V gene TRBV11-2 combines with J gene TRBJ2-4; TRBD2 aligns across 13 bases. V lost 5 bases and J lost 3; bases outside the gene matches: 4. CDR1 is SGHAT and CDR2 is FQNNGV in the germline V gene. The CDR3 consists of 16 residues. This chain's CDR3 is CASSPGLAGLKNIQYF. DNA of the CDR3: TGTGCCAGCAGCCCGGGACTAGCGGGACTCAAAAACATTCAGTACTTC.

This clone showed up just a few times. J is TRBJ2-2 and V is TRBV6-4; 8 bases agree with TRBD1. J was trimmed by 3 bases and V by 2 bases; bases with no gene match: 2. The germline V gene has CDR1 MRHNA and CDR2 SNTAGT. This CDR3 has 15 residues. The CDR3 is CASSDNRGDTGELFF. Written as DNA, the CDR3 is TGTGCCAGCAGTGACAACAGGGGGGACACCGGGGAGCTGTTTTTT.

The V and J genes are TRBV7-2 and TRBJ2-1; D not certain. V was shortened by 5 bases and J by 7 bases, with 12 bases between the two germline ends. The germline V gene has CDR1 SGHTA and CDR2 FQGNSA. There are 13 residues in the CDR3. The CDR3 nucleotides are TGTGCCAGCAGCACCTCAAAGGGAAATGAGCAGTTCTTC. Translated, it gives CASSTSKGNEQFF.

V gene TRBV30 combines with J gene TRBJ2-3; the D is unclear. The CDR3 runs to 12 residues. V lost 0 bases and J 14 bases, leaving 15 bases between the germline ends. In germline, CDR1 is GTSNPN, CDR2 SVGIG (reference sequence). The CDR3 sequence is CAWSVESGWAYF. The CDR3 bases are TGTGCCTGGAGTGTAGAATCGGGCTGGGCGTATTTT.